This passage covers 14 T cell receptor beta chains from one sample sequenced in a study of metastatic and nonmetastatic thyroid tumors. Through MiXCR, TCRdb re-clonotyped the PCR reads. This sample has some 11,000 clones, with 30% found just once. Every patient underwent thyroid surgery untreated. The sample comprised tumor tissue. All receptors derive from a female donor with papillary thyroid cancer or a benign thyroid nodule (not recorded which). Some clones in this sample may be carry-over from other donors' samples.

The V and J genes are TRBV28 and TRBJ1-6; D is unresolved. The CDR3 runs to 12 residues. V was shortened by 10 bases and J by 7 bases, with 11 bases between the two germline ends. Germline CDR1 and CDR2: MDHEN and SYDVKM. The CDR3 nucleotides are TGTGCCATCCGGACTGGAAATTCACCCCTCCACTTT. It codes for CAIRTGNSPLHF.

The rearrangement uses TRBV5-1 and TRBJ1-6; no firm D call. Germline lookup yields CDR1 SGHRS and CDR2 YFSETQ. Trimming shortened V by 3 bases and J by 3 bases, and 10 bases separated the two germline ends. The CDR3 has 15 residues. CDR3 sequence reads: CASSSQNLYNSPLHF. The CDR3 DNA sequence: TGCGCCAGCAGCTCACAGAACCTCTATAATTCACCCCTCCACTTT.

The rearrangement joins TRBV12-3 or TRBV12-4 to TRBJ2-7; 8 nucleotides agree with TRBD1. The CDR3 is 14 residues long. Trimming at V came to 9 bases and at J to 5 bases, leaving 12 bases not matched to a gene. The CDR3 spells CASSDGQGLNEQYF. CDR3 sequence (DNA): TGTGCCAGTAGCGACGGACAGGGTCTGAACGAGCAGTACTTC.

This clone was counted only a few times. The V and J genes are TRBV6-2 or TRBV6-3 and TRBJ2-1; 8 bases align to TRBD1. V shed 5 bases and J 7 bases; nucleotides not matched to a gene: 10. The CDR3 spans 15 residues. The V gene's germline CDR1 is MNHEY and CDR2 SVGEGT. CDR3 DNA: TGTGCCAGCAGTCGCGGACAGGGACGAGGTAATGAGCAGTTCTTC. It translates to CASSRGQGRGNEQFF.

This clone was observed a few times. This chain connects TRBV2 to TRBJ1-1, with TRBD1 as a possible D gene (6 bases). Germline loops: CDR1 SNHLY, CDR2 FYNNEI. The CDR3 consists of 14 residues. Trimming left V 4 bases short and J 8 bases short, with 17 bases between. CDR3 nucleotide sequence: TGTGCCAGCAGTGGGATGACAGGCTACCCAGAAGCTTTCTTT. Its translation: CASSGMTGYPEAFF. The full variable domain, its missing parts supplied by reference TRBV2 and TRBJ1-1, is EPEVTQTPSHQVTQMGQEVILRCVPISNHLYFYWYRQILGQKVEFLVSFYNNEISEKSEIFDDQFSVERPDGSNFTLKIRSTKLEDSAMYFCASSGMTGYPEAFFGQGTRLTVV.

Remarks on this clone: A read error may produce the germline difference seen at one junction end. CDR3 sequence: CRARGETEAFF. In DNA, the CDR3 is TGCAGAGCTAGAGGGGAGACTGAAGCTTTCTTT. The chain couples TRBV20-1 to TRBJ1-1, with D perhaps TRBD1 (5 bases). Germline CDR1 and CDR2: DFQATT and SNEGSKA (reference sequence). The CDR3 is 11 amino acids.

This clone was detected many times. The V gene is TRBV6-5, the J gene TRBJ2-3; 7 bases line up with TRBD2. V lost 4 bases to trimming and J lost 2 bases; unmatched junction nucleotides: 12. The CDR3 has 17 residues. Germline CDR1 and CDR2: MNHEY and SVGAGI. CDR3 amino acids: CASSSTPFRGDTDTQYF. CDR3 coding DNA: TGTGCCAGCAGTTCCACCCCTTTTCGGGGGGACACAGATACGCAGTATTTT.

The sample holds a few counts of this clone. The chain uses TRBV20-1 and TRBJ2-5; 7 bases agree with TRBD2. The CDR3 is 16 amino acids. Unmatched junction bases numbered 9, after V lost 0 bases and J lost 2 bases. Germline CDR1 and CDR2: DFQATT and SNEGSKA (reference sequence). The CDR3 region has the DNA TGCAGTGCTAGAGATTCCCAGCGGGGTCATCAAGAGACCCAGTACTTC. It yields the protein CSARDSQRGHQETQYF.

This clone was seen repeatedly, ten times or more. The rearrangement links TRBV2 to TRBJ1-6; TRBD1 matches at 9 bases. CDR3 length: 14 residues. Germline lookup yields CDR1 SNHLY and CDR2 FYNNEI. After removal of 5 bases from V and 5 bases from J, the junction contained 1 base not matched to a gene. DNA of the CDR3: TGTGCCAGCAGTCGGACAGGGGATAATTCACCCCTCCACTTT. It specifies CASSRTGDNSPLHF.

The rearrangement joins TRBV6-1 to TRBJ1-6; TRBD1 agrees at 7 bases. V shed 4 bases, J shed 4 bases, and the junction held 1 base outside the gene matches. This CDR3 has 14 amino acids. CDR1 is MNHNS and CDR2 is SASEGT in the germline V gene. The CDR3 spells CASSAGQYNSPLHF. Written as DNA, the CDR3 is TGTGCCAGCAGTGCGGGACAGTATAATTCACCCCTCCACTTT.

A note on this clone: Compared with germline, one end of the junction differs, possibly owing to a read error. The chain joins TRBV3-1 to TRBJ1-4, with a weak D call TRBD1 (5 bases). This CDR3 is 15 amino acids long. Germline assignment: CDR1 LGHDT and CDR2 YNNKEL (reference sequence). CDR3 sequence (DNA): TGTGCCAGCAGCCAAGGGGGCAGGCGGGTACAAAAGCTGTTTTTT. Translated: CASSQGGRRVQKLFF.

This clone was seen at least ten times. The chain is built from TRBV10-3 and TRBJ1-1; 7 nucleotides agree with TRBD1. This CDR3 has 15 residues. Losses at the gene ends were 6 bases for V and 0 bases for J; bases not matched to a gene: 7. The germline V gene has CDR1 ENHRY and CDR2 SYGVKD. CDR3 in amino acids: CAISPGQAMNTEAFF. The CDR3 DNA is TGTGCCATCAGCCCCGGACAGGCAATGAACACTGAAGCTTTCTTT.

This clone occurred a few times. DNA for the CDR3: TGTGCCAGCAGTGCCCCGGGACAGGCTTCATCCCTATGGCAGCCCCAGCATTTT. This sequence encodes CASSAPGQASSLWQPQHF. The genes are TRBV6-4 and TRBJ1-5; 8 bases are shared with TRBD1. V lost 4 bases, J lost 7 bases, and 18 bases stayed unmatched. CDR3 length: 18 amino acids. Germline CDR1 and CDR2: MRHNA and SNTAGT.

There are many counts of this clone. V gene TRBV27 combines with J gene TRBJ1-5, with D possibly matching TRBD1 (5 bases). Germline V gene sequence: CDR1 MNHEY, CDR2 SMNVEV (reference sequence). V lost 1 base and J lost 4, with 8 bases in between. The length of the CDR3 is 14 residues. The CDR3 loop is CASSLLGVNQPQHF. In nucleotides, the CDR3 is TGTGCCAGCAGTTTATTGGGGGTAAATCAGCCCCAGCATTTT.